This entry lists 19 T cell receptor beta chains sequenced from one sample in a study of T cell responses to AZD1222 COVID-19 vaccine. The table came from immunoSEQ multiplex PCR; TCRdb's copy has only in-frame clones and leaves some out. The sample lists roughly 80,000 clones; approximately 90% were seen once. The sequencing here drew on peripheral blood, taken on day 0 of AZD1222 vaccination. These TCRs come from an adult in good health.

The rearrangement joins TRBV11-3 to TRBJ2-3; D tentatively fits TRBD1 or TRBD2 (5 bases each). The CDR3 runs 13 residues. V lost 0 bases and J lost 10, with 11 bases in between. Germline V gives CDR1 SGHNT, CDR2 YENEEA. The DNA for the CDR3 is TGTGCCAGCAGCTTAGATCAGAGGGGTTCGCAGTATTTT. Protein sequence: CASSLDQRGSQYF.

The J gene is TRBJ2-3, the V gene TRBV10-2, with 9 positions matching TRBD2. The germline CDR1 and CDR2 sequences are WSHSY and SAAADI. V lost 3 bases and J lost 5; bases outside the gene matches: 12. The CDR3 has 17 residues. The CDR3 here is CASSDYAGAGGEDTQYF. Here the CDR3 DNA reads TGCGCCAGCAGTGACTACGCGGGCGCGGGGGGGGAAGATACGCAGTATTTT.

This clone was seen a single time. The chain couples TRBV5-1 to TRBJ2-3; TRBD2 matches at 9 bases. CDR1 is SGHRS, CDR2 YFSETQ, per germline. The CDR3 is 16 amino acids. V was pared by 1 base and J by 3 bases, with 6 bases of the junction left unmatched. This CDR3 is CASSLRGGRGTDTQYF. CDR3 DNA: TGCGCCAGCAGCTTGCGGGGCGGGAGGGGGACAGATACGCAGTATTTT.

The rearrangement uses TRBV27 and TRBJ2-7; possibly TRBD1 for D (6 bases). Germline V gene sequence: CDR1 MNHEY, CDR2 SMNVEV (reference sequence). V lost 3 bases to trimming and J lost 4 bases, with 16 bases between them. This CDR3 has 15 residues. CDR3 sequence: CASSFIFTGSYEQYF. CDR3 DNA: TGTGCCAGCAGTTTTATATTCACAGGGTCTTACGAGCAGTACTTC.

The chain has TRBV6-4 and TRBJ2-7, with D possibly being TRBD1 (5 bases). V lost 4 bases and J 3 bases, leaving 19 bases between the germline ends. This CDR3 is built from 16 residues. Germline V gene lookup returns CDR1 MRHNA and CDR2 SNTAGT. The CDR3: CASSARTTPRIYEQYF. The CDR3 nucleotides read TGTGCCAGCAGTGCCAGGACAACCCCCCGCATCTACGAGCAGTACTTC.

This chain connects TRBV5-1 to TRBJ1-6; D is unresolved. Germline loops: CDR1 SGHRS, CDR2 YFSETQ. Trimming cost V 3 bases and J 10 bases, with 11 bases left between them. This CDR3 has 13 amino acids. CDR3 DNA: TGCGCCAGCAGCTCCACACTGAGCTCACCCCTCCACTTT. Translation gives CASSSTLSSPLHF. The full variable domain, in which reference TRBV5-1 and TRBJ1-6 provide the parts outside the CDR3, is KAGVTQTPRYLIKTRGQQVTLSCSPISGHRSVSWYQQTPGQGLQFLFEYFSETQRNKGNFPGRFSGRQFSNSRSEMNVSTLELGDSALYLCASSSTLSSPLHFGNGTRLTVT.

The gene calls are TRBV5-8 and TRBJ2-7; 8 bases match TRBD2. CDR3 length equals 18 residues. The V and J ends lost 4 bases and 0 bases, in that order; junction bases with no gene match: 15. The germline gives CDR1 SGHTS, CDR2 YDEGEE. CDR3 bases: TGTGCCAGCAGCCCAAACACCTCTAGCGGGTACTTCTCCTACGAGCAGTACTTC. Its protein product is CASSPNTSSGYFSYEQYF. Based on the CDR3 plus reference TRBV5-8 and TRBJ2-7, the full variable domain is EAGVTQSPTHLIKTRGQQATLRCSPISGHTSVYWYQQALGLGLQFLLWYDEGEERNRGNFPPRFSGRQFPNYSSELNVNALELEDSALYLCASSPNTSSGYFSYEQYFGPGTRLTVT.

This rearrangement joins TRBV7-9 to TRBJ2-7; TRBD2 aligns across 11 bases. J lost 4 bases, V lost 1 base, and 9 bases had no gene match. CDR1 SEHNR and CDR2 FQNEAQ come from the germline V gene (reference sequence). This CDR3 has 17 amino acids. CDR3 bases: TGTGCCAGCAGCTTAGGACTAGCGGGATCCACCGGGTACGAGCAGTACTTC. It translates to CASSLGLAGSTGYEQYF.

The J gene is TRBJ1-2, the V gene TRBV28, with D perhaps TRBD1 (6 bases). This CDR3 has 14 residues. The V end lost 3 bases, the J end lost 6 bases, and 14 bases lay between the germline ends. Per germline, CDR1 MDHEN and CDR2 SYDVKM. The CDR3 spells CASSLGALRHGYTF. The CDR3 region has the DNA TGTGCCAGCAGTTTGGGGGCGCTCCGGCATGGCTACACCTTC.

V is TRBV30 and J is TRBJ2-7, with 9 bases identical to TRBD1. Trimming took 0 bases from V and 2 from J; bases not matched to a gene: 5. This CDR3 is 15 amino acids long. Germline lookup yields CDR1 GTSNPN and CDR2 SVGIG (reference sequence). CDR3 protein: CAWSVPGQGTYEQYF. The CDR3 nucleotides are TGTGCCTGGAGTGTACCGGGACAGGGTACCTACGAGCAGTACTTC.

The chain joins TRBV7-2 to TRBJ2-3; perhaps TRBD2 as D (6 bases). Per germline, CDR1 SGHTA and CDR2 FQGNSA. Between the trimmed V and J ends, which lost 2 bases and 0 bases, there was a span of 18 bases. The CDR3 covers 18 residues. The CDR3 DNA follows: TGTGCCAGCAGCTTAATCTTCCCTAGCGCCGATAGCACAGATACGCAGTATTTT. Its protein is CASSLIFPSADSTDTQYF.

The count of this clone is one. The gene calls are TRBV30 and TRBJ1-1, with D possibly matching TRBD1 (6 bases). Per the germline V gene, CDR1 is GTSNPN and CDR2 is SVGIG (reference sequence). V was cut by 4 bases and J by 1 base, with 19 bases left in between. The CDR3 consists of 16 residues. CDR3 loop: CAWTRQAGVSNTEAFF. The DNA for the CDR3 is TGTGCCTGGACCCGTCAGGCAGGGGTATCGAACACTGAAGCTTTCTTT.

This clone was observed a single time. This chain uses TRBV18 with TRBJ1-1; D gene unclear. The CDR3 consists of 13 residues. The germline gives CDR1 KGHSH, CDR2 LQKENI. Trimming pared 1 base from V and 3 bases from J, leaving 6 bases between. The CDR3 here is CASSPQLDTEAFF. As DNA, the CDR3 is TGTGCCAGCTCACCACAACTAGACACTGAAGCTTTCTTT.

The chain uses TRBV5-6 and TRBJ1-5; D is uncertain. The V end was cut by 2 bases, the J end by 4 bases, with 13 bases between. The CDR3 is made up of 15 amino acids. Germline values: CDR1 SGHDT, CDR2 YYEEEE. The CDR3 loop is CASSFGYSPNQPQHF. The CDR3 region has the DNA TGTGCCAGCAGCTTTGGTTACAGCCCAAATCAGCCCCAGCATTTT.

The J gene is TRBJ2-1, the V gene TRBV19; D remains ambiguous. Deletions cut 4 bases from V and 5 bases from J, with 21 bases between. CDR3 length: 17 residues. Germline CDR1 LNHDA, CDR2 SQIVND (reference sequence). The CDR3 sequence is CASSTNGQATRNNEQFF. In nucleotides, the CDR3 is TGTGCCAGTAGTACCAACGGGCAGGCAACGCGAAACAATGAGCAGTTCTTC.

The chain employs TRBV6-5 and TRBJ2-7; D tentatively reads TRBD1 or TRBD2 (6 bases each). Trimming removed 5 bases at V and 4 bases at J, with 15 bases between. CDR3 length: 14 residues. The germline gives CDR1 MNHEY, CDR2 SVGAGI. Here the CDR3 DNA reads TGTGCCAGCAGTCCCCTGGGGGGCGAGTACGAGCAGTACTTC. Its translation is CASSPLGGEYEQYF.

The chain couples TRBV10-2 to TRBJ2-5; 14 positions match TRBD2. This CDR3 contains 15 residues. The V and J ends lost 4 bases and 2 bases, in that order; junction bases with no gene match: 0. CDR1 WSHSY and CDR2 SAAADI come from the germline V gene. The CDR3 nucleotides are TGCGCCAGCAGTGGGACTAGCGGGAGGCAAGAGACCCAGTACTTC. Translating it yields CASSGTSGRQETQYF.

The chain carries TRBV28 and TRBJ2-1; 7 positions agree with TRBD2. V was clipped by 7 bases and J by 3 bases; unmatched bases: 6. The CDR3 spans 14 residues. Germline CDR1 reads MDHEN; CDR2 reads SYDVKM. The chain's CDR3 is CASTGGGIYNEQFF. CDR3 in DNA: TGTGCCAGCACTGGGGGGGGAATCTACAATGAGCAGTTCTTC.

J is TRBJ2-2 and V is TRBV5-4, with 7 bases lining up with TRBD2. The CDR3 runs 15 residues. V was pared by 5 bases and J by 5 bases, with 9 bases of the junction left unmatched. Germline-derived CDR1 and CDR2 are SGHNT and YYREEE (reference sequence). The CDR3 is CASSPTSAGTGELFF. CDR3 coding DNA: TGTGCCAGCAGTCCTACTAGCGCAGGAACCGGGGAGCTGTTTTTT.